This is a list of T cell receptor beta chains from one sample in a study of T-cell reconstitution after alpha-beta-depleted transplantation in children. Each CDR3 protein gets one entry after TCRdb re-called the PCR reads with MiXCR. The sample lists around 800,000 distinct CDR3 sequences, about 16% occurring once. Sequencing used PBMCs, mostly from graft donor cells, obtained 360 days after TCRalphabeta/CD19-depleted stem cell transplant. The receptors shown here come from a male patient younger than 18 who had a stem cell transplant for acute lymphoblastic leukemia, so the T cells may come from the graft donor. Both conserved end residues are part of each CDR3. The D gene is left open where the match is weak. Clone size appears in some rows only: once, few, many, or a class for an expanded clone.

>13|many|NA|TRBJ1-1|TRBV5-1
TGCGCCAGCAGCTTCGTGGGGAACACTGAAGCTTTCTTT
CASSFVGNTEAFF
>17|NA|TRBD2|TRBJ2-1|TRBV4-2
TGTGCCAGCAGCCAAGATGGAGGGCTAGCGGGATTCAATGAGCAGTTCTTC
CASSQDGGLAGFNEQFF
>19|few|TRBD1|TRBJ1-2|TRBV12-3/TRBV12-4
TGTGCCAGCAGCGACTCAACAGGGGGCGCAGATAGGGCTAACTATGGCTACACCTTC
CASSDSTGGADRANYGYTF
>14|NA|NA|TRBJ2-7|TRBV7-9
TGTGCCAGCAGCTTCCTCCGTCTTAAGGGCGAGCAGTACTTC
CASSFLRLKGEQYF
>14|few|NA|TRBJ1-6|TRBV12-3/TRBV12-4
TGTGCCAGCAGTTTGGAGGGTTCGGGCTCACCCCTCCACTTT
CASSLEGSGSPLHF
>15|NA|NA|TRBJ1-2|TRBV7-6
TGTGCCAGCAGCTTACACCATCAGGGTAACGGTGGCTACACCTTC
CASSLHHQGNGGYTF
>13|few|NA|TRBJ2-1|TRBV29-1
TGCAGCGTTGAGAACAGGAGCCGAAATGAGCAGTTCTTC
CSVENRSRNEQFF
>16|NA|TRBD1|TRBJ1-4|TRBV12-3/TRBV12-4
TGTGCCAGCAGTTCGGGACAGGGAAGGGGGGGTGAAAAACTGTTTTTT
CASSSGQGRGGEKLFF
>14|NA|NA|TRBJ1-1|TRBV20-1
TGCAGTGCTAATGGGGTTCCGGCAGACACTGAAGCTTTCTTT
CSANGVPADTEAFF
>15|NA|NA|TRBJ2-1|TRBV7-4
TGTGCCAGCAGCTTAGGCCAGGTACACCCTAATGAGCAGTTCTTC
CASSLGQVHPNEQFF
>14|few|NA|TRBJ2-7|TRBV6-2/TRBV6-3
TGTGCCAGCAGTTACTCAGTGGTAATCTACGAGCAGTACTTC
CASSYSVVIYEQYF
>16|NA|NA|TRBJ2-7|TRBV5-5
TGTGCCAGCAGCCCGAGTGGGGCAGTTCCTCTCTACGAGCAGTACTTC
CASSPSGAVPLYEQYF
>13|few|TRBD1|TRBJ2-7|TRBV5-1
TGCGCCAGCAGCCCAAGGGGGCCTAACGAGCAGTACTTC
CASSPRGPNEQYF
>15|NA|NA|TRBJ1-5|TRBV15
TGTGCCACCAGCAGACCCGACGGATTTTGGCAGCCCCAGCATTTT
CATSRPDGFWQPQHF
>12|NA|NA|TRBJ2-7|TRBV20-1
TGCAGTGCGTCTGACAGGGAGGGTGAGCAGTACTTC
CSASDREGEQYF
>16|NA|NA|TRBJ2-6|TRBV29-1
TGCAGCGTAGGAGGGATCAGGGGGACTGGGGCCAACGTCCTGACTTTC
CSVGGIRGTGANVLTF
>16|NA|TRBD2|TRBJ2-3|TRBV7-2
TGTGCCAGCACCAGTAGCGGGAGGTTGGGCACAGATACGCAGTATTTT
CASTSSGRLGTDTQYF
>16|NA|TRBD1|TRBJ1-1|TRBV7-9
TGTGCCAGCAGCTATAACCTCCGGCAGGGGGACACTGAAGCTTTCTTT
CASSYNLRQGDTEAFF
>13|NA|TRBD2|TRBJ2-1|TRBV14
TGTGCCATCAGCGGGAGAGTCGTCTATGAGCAGTTCTTC
CAISGRVVYEQFF
>15|few|TRBD1|TRBJ2-1|TRBV29-1
TGCAGCGTTGGGAACAGGGGCGGACTCGGCAATGAGCAGTTCTTC
CSVGNRGGLGNEQFF
>14|few|NA|TRBJ1-2|TRBV12-3/TRBV12-4
TGTGCCAGCAGTTTTGGGGGCGCGGGGTATGGCTACACCTTC
CASSFGGAGYGYTF
>15|NA|NA|TRBJ1-1|TRBV7-9
TGTGCCAGCAGCCGCCCGTGGGGAGGTGACACTGAAGCTTTCTTT
CASSRPWGGDTEAFF
>14|many|NA|TRBJ2-1|TRBV13
TGTGCCAGCAGCTTACGAGGGCCCTACAATGAGCAGTTCTTC
CASSLRGPYNEQFF
>14|NA|NA|TRBJ1-1|TRBV7-9
TGTGCCAGCAGCTTAAAGTGGAGGCCCACTGAAGCTTTCTTT
CASSLKWRPTEAFF
>15|NA|TRBD1|TRBJ1-1|TRBV11-1
TGTGCCAGCAGCGGCCACGGGACAGGGAACACTGAAGCTTTCTTT
CASSGHGTGNTEAFF
>11|many|NA|TRBJ2-1|TRBV27
TGTGCCAGCTGGTCCTACAATGAGCAGTTCTTC
CASWSYNEQFF
>17|NA|TRBD1|TRBJ1-6|TRBV20-1
TGCAGTGCTGGAAGGACAGGGGGCGCCTCCTATAATTCACCCCTCCACTTT
CSAGRTGGASYNSPLHF
>16|NA|NA|TRBJ2-6|TRBV25-1
TGTGCCAGCAGCGGGCTGTGGGGGTCTGGGGCCAACGTCCTGACTTTC
CASSGLWGSGANVLTF
>15|NA|TRBD2|TRBJ2-7|TRBV20-1
TGCAGTGCTTCTAGTCACGCGGGAGGGCGTTACGAGCAGTACTTC
CSASSHAGGRYEQYF
>16|NA|TRBD1|TRBJ2-3|TRBV25-1
TGTGCCAGCAGTGAACCCCGGGACAGTCCCACAGATACGCAGTATTTT
CASSEPRDSPTDTQYF
>17|NA|TRBD2|TRBJ2-3|TRBV12-3/TRBV12-4
TGTGCCAGCAGTTTAGTAGTGACTAGCGGGAGTCAAGATACGCAGTATTTT
CASSLVVTSGSQDTQYF
>19|NA|TRBD2|TRBJ2-1|TRBV4-1
TGCGCCAGCAGCAGCTTTCCCGCTCGGACCCGACGCGGGGGCAATGAGCAGTTCTTC
CASSSFPARTRRGGNEQFF
>14|many|NA|TRBJ2-7|TRBV3-1
TGTGCCAGCAGCTTACAGGCCACCACCTACGAGCAGTACTTC
CASSLQATTYEQYF
>14|few|NA|TRBJ2-5|TRBV11-1
TGTGCCAGCAGCACCCGAGCTGGGAGAGAGACCCAGTACTTC
CASSTRAGRETQYF
>10|few|NA|TRBJ1-4|TRBV20-1
TGCAGTGCCGGGCACGAAAAACTGTTTTTT
CSAGHEKLFF
>12|many|NA|TRBJ1-1|TRBV7-8
TGTGCCAGCAGCGCGGCGAACACTGAAGCTTTCTTT
CASSAANTEAFF
>15|NA|NA|TRBJ1-3|TRBV9
TGTGCCAGCAGCTCCTCGGGGGCGTCTGGAAACACCATATATTTT
CASSSSGASGNTIYF
>11|few|NA|TRBJ2-7|TRBV5-6
TGTGCCAGCAGTTGGCGATGGGAGCAGTACTTC
CASSWRWEQYF
>12|once|NA|TRBJ2-7|TRBV5-5
TGTGCCAGCAGCTTCCAGGAGTACGAGCAGTACTTC
CASSFQEYEQYF
>15|few|NA|TRBJ2-7|TRBV4-2
TGTGCCAGCAGCGACCAGACTAACTCTTTCTACGAGCAGTACTTC
CASSDQTNSFYEQYF
>15|few|NA|TRBJ2-7|TRBV18
TGTGCCAGCTCAGCAGGCCCCAAGCTTCCCTACGAGCAGTACTTC
CASSAGPKLPYEQYF
>16|few|TRBD2|TRBJ2-1|TRBV29-1
TGCAGCGTGGGCCGTGGGACTAGCGGCTCCTACAATGAGCAGTTCTTC
CSVGRGTSGSYNEQFF
>13|few|NA|TRBJ2-5|TRBV19
TGTGCCAGTAGTATCGGCAGGGAGGAGACCCAGTACTTC
CASSIGREETQYF
>17|NA|TRBD2|TRBJ2-2|TRBV14
TGTGCCAGCAGCCAACCGGGACTAGCGGGGTACACCGGGGAGCTGTTTTTT
CASSQPGLAGYTGELFF
>15|NA|NA|TRBJ2-3|TRBV4-2
TGTGCCAGCAGCCAAGAAGCGGAACTCACAGATACGCAGTATTTT
CASSQEAELTDTQYF
>14|NA|TRBD1|TRBJ1-1|TRBV19
TGTGCCAGTAGTTGGGACAGGGTTAGCACTGAAGCTTTCTTT
CASSWDRVSTEAFF
>13|NA|NA|TRBJ2-7|TRBV5-6
TGTGCCAGCAGAACAATCATTAGCTACGAGCAGTACTTC
CASRTIISYEQYF
>14|few|NA|TRBJ2-1|TRBV12-3/TRBV12-4
TGTGCCAGCAGTTCCTTACACTCCTACAATGAGCAGTTCTTC
CASSSLHSYNEQFF
>16|many|NA|TRBJ2-5|TRBV10-3
TGTGCCATCAGTGAGTCGACTAGGCCGATGGGAGAGACCCAGTACTTC
CAISESTRPMGETQYF
>15|few|NA|TRBJ2-5|TRBV20-1
TGCAGTGCTAGCCCGGAAATCGGACGCAGGCAGACCCAGTACTTC
CSASPEIGRRQTQYF
>17|many|TRBD2|TRBJ2-7|TRBV5-1
TGCGCCAGCAGCTTGGTGCGTCTAGCGGGGACCACCTTTGGGCAGTACTTC
CASSLVRLAGTTFGQYF
>15|few|NA|TRBJ2-7|TRBV15
TGTGCCACCAGCAGAGACAGGCCACCCTCCTACGAGCAGTACTTC
CATSRDRPPSYEQYF
>15|NA|TRBD2|TRBJ2-3|TRBV2
TGTGCCAGCCGCTGGCCTAGCGGGAGGACAGATACGCAGTATTTT
CASRWPSGRTDTQYF
>15|NA|NA|TRBJ2-5|TRBV18
TGTGCCAGCTCACCATCGGGACTCCTCGAAGAGACCCAGTACTTC
CASSPSGLLEETQYF
>14|NA|NA|TRBJ2-7|TRBV5-1
TGCGCCAGCAGCTTGGACGGCCCCCTGTTCGAGCAGTACTTC
CASSLDGPLFEQYF
>12|few|NA|TRBJ2-2|TRBV7-6
TGTGCCAGCAGCTTAGGGCCGTATGAGCTGTTTTTT
CASSLGPYELFF
>19|NA|NA|TRBJ1-5|TRBV20-1
TGCAGTGCTAGAAAGGGAGGGGGGCTTGTTAAGTATAGCAATCAGCCCCAGCATTTT
CSARKGGGLVKYSNQPQHF
>15|NA|NA|TRBJ2-7|TRBV6-1
TGTGCCAGCAGCCCTCGGGCCTTCCCACCCTACGAGCAGTACTTC
CASSPRAFPPYEQYF